Listed below are T cell receptor beta chains from one sample, sequenced in a study of blood T cell repertoires in COVID-19. Profiled with immunoSEQ multiplex PCR; TCRdb holds only in-frame clones, not every one. The repertoire holds around 260,000 clones, with roughly 88% as singletons. Specimen: PBMCs or T cells enriched from blood (not recorded which). Every receptor here comes from a woman in her 30s who had recovered from COVID-19. Each CDR3 is given with its conserved first and last residue. Each record gives: D gene, CDR3 length, J gene, V gene, clone size, CDR3 DNA, CDR3 protein. D genes are given only for firm matches. Size is stated for part of the rows, as once, few or many counts, or as a class when the clone is expanded.

D: TRBD1; length: 14; J: TRBJ2-1; V: TRBV10-3; size: NA; DNA: TGTGCCATCAGATCGGGACAGAATTACAATGAGCAGTTCTTC; CDR3: CAIRSGQNYNEQFF
D: NA; length: 13; J: TRBJ1-2; V: TRBV28; size: NA; DNA: TGTGCCAGCTCCGGCGGGGGGGGCTATGGCTACACCTTC; CDR3: CASSGGGGYGYTF
D: NA; length: 15; J: TRBJ1-1; V: TRBV7-2; size: NA; DNA: TGTGCCAGCAGCCCTGTGGGCAGATTGAACACTGAAGCTTTCTTT; CDR3: CASSPVGRLNTEAFF
D: TRBD2; length: 19; J: TRBJ2-4; V: TRBV3-1/TRBV3-2; size: NA; DNA: TGTGCCAGCAGCCAAGTCGGCCAGGGACTAGCGGTAGCCAAAAACATTCAGTACTTC; CDR3: CASSQVGQGLAVAKNIQYF
D: NA; length: 15; J: TRBJ1-1; V: TRBV28; size: NA; DNA: TGTGCCAGCAGAAACCTGAGGGGGATGAACACTGAAGCTTTCTTT; CDR3: CASRNLRGMNTEAFF
D: NA; length: 16; J: TRBJ2-1; V: TRBV14; size: NA; DNA: TGTGCCAGCAGCCAAGATAATATCGACACTTACAATGAGCAGTTCTTC; CDR3: CASSQDNIDTYNEQFF
D: TRBD2; length: 14; J: TRBJ2-7; V: TRBV6-6; size: NA; DNA: TGTGCCAGCAGTTACTCAGCGGGAGGATACGAGCAGTACTTC; CDR3: CASSYSAGGYEQYF
D: NA; length: 13; J: TRBJ2-2; V: TRBV13; size: NA; DNA: TGTGCCAGCAGCTTCGGCAGGGTCGGGGAGCTGTTTTTT; CDR3: CASSFGRVGELFF
D: NA; length: 14; J: TRBJ1-1; V: TRBV19; size: NA; DNA: TGTGCCAGTAGTATTTTGGCAGAGAACACTGAAGCTTTCTTT; CDR3: CASSILAENTEAFF
D: TRBD2; length: 15; J: TRBJ2-3; V: TRBV11-3; size: NA; DNA: TGTGCCAGCAGCGGCGGGGGGTCTAGCACAGATACGCAGTATTTT; CDR3: CASSGGGSSTDTQYF
D: NA; length: 15; J: TRBJ1-5; V: TRBV28; size: NA; DNA: TGTGCCAGCAGAAGAACAGGGCAAGGCAATCAGCCCCAGCATTTT; CDR3: CASRRTGQGNQPQHF
D: NA; length: 14; J: TRBJ1-2; V: TRBV15; size: few; DNA: TGTGCCACCAGCAGAGATCGGGGGACCTATGGCTACACCTTC; CDR3: CATSRDRGTYGYTF
D: TRBD2; length: 15; J: TRBJ2-2; V: TRBV7-9; size: few; DNA: TGTGCCACCCCTCGGCTAGCGGGAGGCACCGGGGAGCTGTTTTTT; CDR3: CATPRLAGGTGELFF
D: TRBD1; length: 15; J: TRBJ2-5; V: TRBV5-6; size: once; DNA: TGTGCCAGCAGCTCTGGGACAGGTCGACAGGGGGACCAGTACTTC; CDR3: CASSSGTGRQGDQYF
D: TRBD1; length: 15; J: TRBJ2-1; V: TRBV6-5; size: NA; DNA: TGTGCCAGCAGGCGCGACAGGGGCCGCCTCAATGAGCAGTTCTTC; CDR3: CASRRDRGRLNEQFF
D: NA; length: 12; J: TRBJ2-3; V: TRBV7-2; size: NA; DNA: TGTGCCAGCAGCGGCGGAGGGGATACGCAGTATTTT; CDR3: CASSGGGDTQYF
D: NA; length: 14; J: TRBJ2-7; V: TRBV9; size: NA; DNA: TGTGCCAGCAGCGTAGCCGGTTCGGCCTACGAGCAGTACTTC; CDR3: CASSVAGSAYEQYF
D: NA; length: 13; J: TRBJ1-2; V: TRBV10-3; size: few; DNA: TGTGCCATCAATCAGGACAGAAACTATGGCTACACCTTC; CDR3: CAINQDRNYGYTF
D: NA; length: 13; J: TRBJ1-2; V: TRBV7-9; size: NA; DNA: TGTGCCAGCAGCTTAGAAGAGGGGGTTGGCTACACCTTC; CDR3: CASSLEEGVGYTF
D: TRBD1; length: 16; J: TRBJ2-7; V: TRBV28; size: NA; DNA: TGTGCCAGCAGTCCGTCGGGACAGGGGGCCTCCTACGAGCAGTACTTC; CDR3: CASSPSGQGASYEQYF
D: NA; length: 17; J: TRBJ2-5; V: TRBV5-8; size: NA; DNA: TGTGCCAGCAGCTTGGTATTGCGACATCCAGGCCAAGAGACCCAGTACTTC; CDR3: CASSLVLRHPGQETQYF
D: TRBD1; length: 16; J: TRBJ1-1; V: TRBV28; size: NA; DNA: TGTGCCAGCAGGGGTCGGGTGACAGGGCAGAACACTGAAGCTTTCTTT; CDR3: CASRGRVTGQNTEAFF
D: NA; length: 16; J: TRBJ1-1; V: TRBV9; size: few; DNA: TGTGCCAGCAGCCCCCTGGGCCAGGTCATGAACACTGAAGCTTTCTTT; CDR3: CASSPLGQVMNTEAFF
D: TRBD1; length: 15; J: TRBJ2-7; V: TRBV6-1; size: NA; DNA: TGTGCCAGCAGTGATTTCGGCGGACAGGGGGCGCCCCGGTACTTC; CDR3: CASSDFGGQGAPRYF
D: TRBD2; length: 17; J: TRBJ2-3; V: TRBV5-6; size: NA; DNA: TGTGCCAGCAGCTTGTGGGGCGGGGGGCCGAGGGCAGATACGCAGTATTTT; CDR3: CASSLWGGGPRADTQYF
D: NA; length: 13; J: TRBJ1-1; V: TRBV28; size: NA; DNA: TGTGCCAGCAGTTTCAGGATGAACACTGAAGCTTTCTTT; CDR3: CASSFRMNTEAFF
D: NA; length: 15; J: TRBJ1-3; V: TRBV27; size: NA; DNA: TGTGCCACCGCACCGGCCGGGAGGTCTCGAAACACCATATATTTT; CDR3: CATAPAGRSRNTIYF
D: TRBD1; length: 14; J: TRBJ1-6; V: TRBV9; size: few; DNA: TGTGCCAGCAGCGTTGGACAGGGGAGATCACCCCTCCACTTT; CDR3: CASSVGQGRSPLHF
D: TRBD2; length: 16; J: TRBJ2-1; V: TRBV4-2; size: NA; DNA: TGTGCCAGCAGCCAAGCCCGAGCGGGGGAGGACAATGAGCAGTTCTTC; CDR3: CASSQARAGEDNEQFF
D: TRBD1; length: 14; J: TRBJ2-7; V: TRBV5-1; size: NA; DNA: TGCGCCAGCAGCTTGTCGGACAGGTCCGACGAGCAGTACTTC; CDR3: CASSLSDRSDEQYF
D: NA; length: 15; J: TRBJ1-3; V: TRBV27; size: NA; DNA: TGTGCCAGCAGTTTGGGGCGGGGAGTGGGAAACACCATATATTTT; CDR3: CASSLGRGVGNTIYF
D: NA; length: 16; J: TRBJ2-7; V: TRBV10-1; size: NA; DNA: TGCGCCAGCAGTGAAAAATTATCAGACAGGACCTACGAGCAGTACTTC; CDR3: CASSEKLSDRTYEQYF
D: NA; length: 12; J: TRBJ1-5; V: TRBV7-9; size: NA; DNA: TGTGCCAGCAGCTTAGTCGAGGGGGCCCAGCATTTT; CDR3: CASSLVEGAQHF
D: NA; length: 13; J: TRBJ1-4; V: TRBV7-9; size: NA; DNA: TGTGCCAGCAGCTCCGCCGTGGTCGGAAAACTGTTTTTT; CDR3: CASSSAVVGKLFF
D: NA; length: 15; J: TRBJ1-5; V: TRBV19; size: NA; DNA: TGTGCCAGTAGTATCATTAAGAGGTCCAATCAGCCCCAGCATTTT; CDR3: CASSIIKRSNQPQHF
D: NA; length: 15; J: TRBJ1-1; V: TRBV11-2; size: NA; DNA: TGTGCCAGCAGCTTCTCCGGGGTCCCGAACACTGAAGCTTTCTTT; CDR3: CASSFSGVPNTEAFF
D: NA; length: 14; J: TRBJ1-2; V: TRBV27; size: NA; DNA: TGTGCCAGCAGTTTGGAGGGGCGCGAGGATGGCTACACCTTC; CDR3: CASSLEGREDGYTF
D: NA; length: 15; J: TRBJ2-5; V: TRBV3-1/TRBV3-2; size: once; DNA: TGTGCCAGCAGCCAAGGATGGGGCAGTCAAGAGACCCAGTACTTC; CDR3: CASSQGWGSQETQYF
D: TRBD2; length: 16; J: TRBJ2-7; V: TRBV29-1; size: NA; DNA: TGCAGCGTATCGGGGGGGCTAACTAGCGGGAGTGGCGAGCAGTACTTC; CDR3: CSVSGGLTSGSGEQYF
D: NA; length: 13; J: TRBJ1-1; V: TRBV18; size: NA; DNA: TGTGCCAGCGCTAATGGGGGGGACACTGAAGCTTTCTTT; CDR3: CASANGGDTEAFF
D: NA; length: 16; J: TRBJ1-1; V: TRBV19; size: NA; DNA: TGTGCCAGTAGTACGTACCACGGGACTCAGAACACTGAAGCTTTCTTT; CDR3: CASSTYHGTQNTEAFF
D: TRBD2; length: 16; J: TRBJ2-6; V: TRBV28; size: NA; DNA: TGTGCCATCCGGACTAGCGGGTCCTCTGGGGCCAACGTCCTGACTTTC; CDR3: CAIRTSGSSGANVLTF
D: NA; length: 14; J: TRBJ1-1; V: TRBV18; size: NA; DNA: TGTGCCAGCTCTCCGGGCGTAAGAGGGGGTGAAGCTTTCTTT; CDR3: CASSPGVRGGEAFF
D: NA; length: 15; J: TRBJ1-1; V: TRBV4-2; size: once; DNA: TGTGCCAGCAGCCAAGCCGGGAACCTGAACACTGAAGCTTTCTTT; CDR3: CASSQAGNLNTEAFF
D: NA; length: 14; J: TRBJ2-5; V: TRBV27; size: once; DNA: TGTGCCAGCAGTCACCCAGAGACACAAGAGACCCAGTACTTC; CDR3: CASSHPETQETQYF
D: TRBD2; length: 19; J: TRBJ2-3; V: TRBV5-1; size: NA; DNA: TGCGCCAGCAGCGATGGGGCCCTAGCGGGAGTTATAAGCACAGATACGCAGTATTTT; CDR3: CASSDGALAGVISTDTQYF
D: TRBD1; length: 16; J: TRBJ1-5; V: TRBV7-8; size: NA; DNA: TGTGCCAGCAGCCTACGGACAGGGGTCATAAATCAGCCCCAGCATTTT; CDR3: CASSLRTGVINQPQHF
D: TRBD1; length: 14; J: TRBJ2-1; V: TRBV10-1; size: NA; DNA: TGCGCCAGCAGTGAGGGGACAGAGAGGAATGAGCAGTTCTTC; CDR3: CASSEGTERNEQFF
D: NA; length: 15; J: TRBJ1-3; V: TRBV30; size: NA; DNA: TGTGCCTGGTTTCGAGGCGGGCACTCTGGAAACACCATATATTTT; CDR3: CAWFRGGHSGNTIYF
D: NA; length: 11; J: TRBJ1-1; V: TRBV19; size: NA; DNA: TGTGCCAGTATGGGGCTGATTGAAGCTTTCTTT; CDR3: CASMGLIEAFF
D: TRBD1; length: 19; J: TRBJ2-1; V: TRBV6-6; size: NA; DNA: TGTGCCAGCAGTCCCCGGGACCGACGAGGGGGCCGCTCCTACAATGAGCAGTTCTTC; CDR3: CASSPRDRRGGRSYNEQFF
D: NA; length: 15; J: TRBJ1-1; V: TRBV27; size: NA; DNA: TGTGCCAGCAGTCAAACAGGGTTCGTATACACTGAAGCTTTCTTT; CDR3: CASSQTGFVYTEAFF
D: TRBD1; length: 15; J: TRBJ1-2; V: TRBV28; size: NA; DNA: TGTGCCAGCAGCCGACCCGACAGGGACGTCTATGGCTACACCTTC; CDR3: CASSRPDRDVYGYTF
D: TRBD1; length: 13; J: TRBJ1-1; V: TRBV29-1; size: NA; DNA: TGCAGCGGACAGGGGTCGGTGAACACTGAAGCTTTCTTT; CDR3: CSGQGSVNTEAFF
D: NA; length: 12; J: TRBJ2-7; V: TRBV5-6; size: NA; DNA: TGTGCCAGCAGCCTCCGTTCCTACGAGCAGTACTTC; CDR3: CASSLRSYEQYF
D: TRBD1; length: 14; J: TRBJ2-7; V: TRBV18; size: NA; DNA: TGTGCCAGCTCACCACCGGGACAGCCCTACGAGCAGTACTTC; CDR3: CASSPPGQPYEQYF
D: NA; length: 15; J: TRBJ2-7; V: TRBV19; size: once; DNA: TGTGCCAGTAGTATACTACGCGGGGTAAAACACGAGCAGTACTTC; CDR3: CASSILRGVKHEQYF
D: TRBD2; length: 17; J: TRBJ2-1; V: TRBV7-3; size: NA; DNA: TGTGCCAGCAGCTTAATTGGAAGCGGGAGACGCTACAATGAGCAGTTCTTC; CDR3: CASSLIGSGRRYNEQFF